This T cell receptor (beta chain) was profiled in a study of T cell responses to AZD1222 COVID-19 vaccine. Here immunoSEQ multiplex PCR was the method, and the copy in TCRdb shows in-frame clones only, minus some. The sample lists under 60,000 clones, approximately 79% seen once, with roughly a tenth in the top ten. CDR3 length: 17 residues. Losses at the gene ends were 3 bases for V and 2 bases for J; bases not matched to a gene: 4. Per the germline V gene, CDR1 is MNHNS and CDR2 is SASEGT. This clone was counted a single time. The TCR sequence derives from an adult in good health. The sequencing here drew on peripheral blood, taken on day 0 of AZD1222 vaccination. The V call is TRBV6-1, the J call TRBJ2-6, with 10 bases fitting TRBD1. The CDR3 here is CASSDGQGVAGANVLTF. The CDR3 bases are TGTGCCAGCAGTGACGGACAGGGGGTAGCTGGGGCCAACGTCCTGACTTTC.